This TCR beta chain was documented in a study of blood T cells in healthy people across ages. As for this clonotype: Its antigen is undetermined.

General study findings and limits: The study found more naive CD4+ cells and higher diversity in long-lived than aged donors. Measured against age, TCR beta diversity per million T cells decreased in a roughly linear manner.

Through a sample-barcoded 5' primer and a J-beta primer mix, a second PCR was run for about 6 to 11 cycles. All cDNA molecules were each tagged by a template-switch adaptor with 12 random nucleotides. Every sample produced at least 2.5 million CDR3-containing paired-end reads. TCRdb re-derived calls from the 5' RACE reads in MiXCR, one entry per CDR3 protein. This sample carries around 780,000 distinct CDR3 sequences, roughly 50% of them seen once, and the ten largest clones take roughly 25%. Per the germline V gene, CDR1 is SQVTM and CDR2 is ANQGSEA. CDR3 length: 12 residues. Between the trimmed V and J ends, which lost 7 bases and 12 bases, there was a span of 19 bases.

Sequenced input: blood. The TCR sequence derives from a man in his forties in good health. The rearrangement joins TRBV29-1 to TRBJ2-1; D might be TRBD2 (6 bases). CDR3 region: CSAREASVWQFF. The CDR3 DNA sequence: TGCAGCGCAAGGGAGGCCTCGGTTTGGCAGTTCTTC.